These 21 T cell receptor beta chains originate from one sample sequenced in a study of immune characteristics of hereditary and idiopathic chronic pancreatitis. Patients having total pancreatectomy with islet autotransplantation provided the chronic pancreatitis pancreas tissue. Method: immunoSEQ multiplex PCR; TCRdb's copy keeps in-frame clones and lacks some. The table records thousands of clones, about 76% of them present only once. The specimen sequenced was pancreas tissue with idiopathic chronic pancreatitis. These receptors originate from a human donor with chronic pancreatitis.

A note on this clone: The sample has other DNA sequences that encode this CDR3 too. The V call is TRBV6-1, the J call TRBJ2-3, with D perhaps given as TRBD1 or TRBD2 (5 bases each). The CDR3 totals 17 residues. V lost 0 bases and J lost 0, with 13 bases in between. In germline, CDR1 is MNHNS, CDR2 SASEGT. The DNA for the CDR3 is TGTGCCAGCAGTGAAGCGCGGGCAGGGCGAAGCACAGATACGCAGTATTTT. Its translation: CASSEARAGRSTDTQYF.

This chain joins TRBV15 and TRBJ2-1; 7 bases map to TRBD2. Germline-derived CDR1 and CDR2 are LNHNV and YYDKDF (reference sequence). With V trimmed by 8 bases and J by 11 bases, 12 bases remained unmatched. The CDR3 length is 13 residues. As DNA, the CDR3 is TGTGCCACCCCCCTAGCGGACTGGGATAAGCAGTTCTTC. Its protein product is CATPLADWDKQFF.

Only a few counts were recorded for this clone. The CDR3 nucleotides are TGCGCCAGCACTACTAAAAAGACAGGGGGGAACACCGGGGAGCTGTTTTTT. It specifies CASTTKKTGGNTGELFF. V usage is TRBV5-1 and J usage is TRBJ2-2; the match to TRBD1 covers 9 bases. With 6 bases clipped from V and 1 base from J, the junction kept 10 bases outside the gene matches. Per germline, CDR1 SGHRS and CDR2 YFSETQ. CDR3 length equals 17 residues.

The genes are TRBV5-1 and TRBJ2-2; 9 bases map to TRBD1. V was clipped by 4 bases and J by 1 base; unmatched bases: 8. Germline V gives CDR1 SGHRS, CDR2 YFSETQ. The length of the CDR3 is 17 residues. CDR3 in amino acids: CASSQILTGGNTGELFF. For the CDR3, the DNA is TGCGCCAGCAGCCAAATTCTGACAGGGGGGAACACCGGGGAGCTGTTTTTT. Combining the CDR3 with reference TRBV5-1 and TRBJ2-2 gives the whole variable domain KAGVTQTPRYLIKTRGQQVTLSCSPISGHRSVSWYQQTPGQGLQFLFEYFSETQRNKGNFPGRFSGRQFSNSRSEMNVSTLELGDSALYLCASSQILTGGNTGELFFGEGSRLTVL.

Comment on this clone: One end of the junction is discordant with germline, which a read error may explain. The CDR3 DNA sequence: TGCGCCAGCAGTTTGGTCGTCTCGGGTGTTAATTCACCCCTCCACTTT. Its protein is CASSLVVSGVNSPLHF. The chain combines TRBV5-1 with TRBJ1-6; no clear D gene. The CDR3 is 16 amino acids. Germline CDR1 and CDR2: SGHRS and YFSETQ.

J is TRBJ2-3 and V is TRBV19, with 8 bases fitting TRBD1. The CDR3 contains 15 residues. Germline lookup yields CDR1 LNHDA and CDR2 SQIVND (reference sequence). V lost 3 bases to trimming and J lost 6 bases; unmatched junction nucleotides: 8. CDR3 sequence reads: CASSIGPGGVDTQYF. The CDR3 bases are TGTGCCAGTAGTATTGGGCCAGGGGGCGTTGATACGCAGTATTTT.

The chain carries TRBV11-1 and TRBJ1-4, with a weak D call TRBD1 (6 bases). The CDR3 is 15 residues long. The V end lost 5 bases, the J end lost 0 bases, and 10 bases lay between the germline ends. CDR1 SGHAT and CDR2 FQDESV come from the germline V gene (reference sequence). The CDR3 nucleotides are TGTGCCAGCAGCCCAGGGGATGCAACTAATGAAAAACTGTTTTTT. Translating it yields CASSPGDATNEKLFF.

The J gene is TRBJ2-7, the V gene TRBV15; TRBD1 matches 7 bases. Germline assignment: CDR1 LNHNV and CDR2 YYDKDF (reference sequence). The CDR3 covers 17 residues. V shed 1 base, J shed 0 bases, and the junction held 9 bases outside the gene matches. CDR3 DNA sequence: TGTGCCACCAGCAGAGTCCCCCAGACAGGGCCCTCCTACGAGCAGTACTTC. It is translated as CATSRVPQTGPSYEQYF. Complete variable domain (other parts from reference TRBV15 and TRBJ2-7): DAMVIQNPRYQVTQFGKPVTLSCSQTLNHNVMYWYQQKSSQAPKLLFHYYDKDFNNEADTPDNFQSRRPNTSFCFLDIRSPGLGDTAMYLCATSRVPQTGPSYEQYFGPGTRLTVT.

The CDR3 is CALRQGANEKLFF. The CDR3 region has the DNA TGTGCCTTAAGACAGGGAGCTAATGAAAAACTGTTTTTT. The chain joins TRBV7-9 to TRBJ1-4, with 7 bases that match TRBD1. V lost 11 bases to trimming and J lost 3 bases; unmatched junction nucleotides: 6. This CDR3 is built from 13 residues. Germline V gene data show CDR1 as SEHNR and CDR2 as FQNEAQ (reference sequence).

The chain carries TRBV19 and TRBJ1-2, with D unclear. CDR1 is LNHDA, CDR2 SQIVND, per germline (reference sequence). Trimming pared 3 bases from V and 1 base from J, leaving 9 bases between. The CDR3 has 14 residues. CDR3 sequence: CASSIHAGNYGYTF. The DNA of the CDR3 is TGTGCCAGTAGTATCCACGCCGGTAACTATGGCTACACCTTC.

The chain links TRBV5-1 to TRBJ1-1; weak D call: TRBD1 (5 bases). V dropped 0 bases and J dropped 4 bases, with 13 bases sitting between them. Germline CDR1 is SGHRS and CDR2 is YFSETQ. The CDR3 is 15 amino acids. CDR3 residues: CASSLGEGWSTEAFF. For the CDR3, the DNA is TGCGCCAGCAGCTTGGGGGAGGGGTGGAGCACTGAAGCTTTCTTT.

The chain employs TRBV30 and TRBJ1-6; tentatively, D is TRBD1 (6 bases). Germline assignment: CDR1 GTSNPN and CDR2 SVGIG (reference sequence). CDR3 length: 15 amino acids. The V and J ends lost 0 bases and 6 bases respectively, with 12 bases between them. CDR3 protein: CAWSVEGGGNSPLHF. CDR3 DNA sequence: TGTGCCTGGAGTGTCGAAGGGGGTGGTAATTCACCCCTCCACTTT.

The chain uses TRBV12-3 or TRBV12-4 and TRBJ2-7, with D perhaps being TRBD1 or TRBD2 (5 bases each). This CDR3 contains 13 residues. Between the trimmed V and J ends, which lost 6 bases and 3 bases, there was a span of 12 bases. The CDR3 reads CASRGTPGYEQYF. The CDR3 DNA sequence: TGTGCCAGCAGAGGGACCCCCGGCTACGAGCAGTACTTC.

This clone was seen a few times. The gene calls are TRBV19 and TRBJ1-5; unclear D gene. V was shortened by 2 bases and J by 1 base, with 6 bases between the two germline ends. This CDR3 spans 14 amino acids. Germline values: CDR1 LNHDA, CDR2 SQIVND (reference sequence). The CDR3 region has the DNA TGTGCCAGTAGTATAACGGGGAGCAATCAGCCCCAGCATTTT. Amino acid sequence: CASSITGSNQPQHF.

J is TRBJ2-2 and V is TRBV7-2; 8 bases align to TRBD1. Trimming at V came to 4 bases and at J to 0 bases, leaving 1 base not matched to a gene. The CDR3 runs 15 residues. Germline V gene data show CDR1 as SGHTA and CDR2 as FQGNSA. Written as DNA, the CDR3 is TGTGCCAGCAGCTCACAGGGGGCGAACACCGGGGAGCTGTTTTTT. Its protein product is CASSSQGANTGELFF.

This clone has more than one count but fewer than ten. The J gene is TRBJ1-4, the V gene TRBV7-9; no clear D gene. Looked up from germline, CDR1 is SEHNR and CDR2 is FQNEAQ (reference sequence). The V end lost 1 base, the J end lost 4 bases, and 13 bases lay between the germline ends. CDR3 length equals 16 residues. The CDR3 region is CASSLGQAPLNEKLFF. CDR3 bases: TGTGCCAGCAGCTTAGGTCAGGCGCCCCTTAATGAAAAACTGTTTTTT. Using reference TRBV7-9 and TRBJ1-4 for the parts outside the CDR3, the full variable domain is DTGVSQNPRHKITKRGQNVTFRCDPISEHNRLYWYRQTLGQGPEFLTYFQNEAQLEKSRLLSDRFSAERPKGSFSTLEIQRTEQGDSAMYLCASSLGQAPLNEKLFFGSGTQLSVL.

This clone was detected only once. V usage is TRBV7-2 and J usage is TRBJ1-2, with D perhaps matching TRBD1 (5 bases). The CDR3 has 15 amino acids. Germline values: CDR1 SGHTA, CDR2 FQGNSA. The V end lost 2 bases, the J end lost 6 bases, and 16 bases lay between the germline ends. The CDR3 nucleotides read TGTGCCAGCAGCTTATCGGGGACCGCACGAAATGGCTACACCTTC. It codes for CASSLSGTARNGYTF.

V gene TRBV2 combines with J gene TRBJ2-4; possibly TRBD1 for D (7 bases). The CDR3 consists of 15 residues. The germline gives CDR1 SNHLY, CDR2 FYNNEI. The V end was cut by 5 bases, the J end by 9 bases, with 20 bases between. The CDR3 DNA follows: TGTGCCAGCAGTAGCAAAAAGGGGGCCGGGGGCATTCAGTACTTC. Protein: CASSSKKGAGGIQYF. The full variable domain, completed using reference TRBV2 and TRBJ2-4, is EPEVTQTPSHQVTQMGQEVILRCVPISNHLYFYWYRQILGQKVEFLVSFYNNEISEKSEIFDDQFSVERPDGSNFTLKIRSTKLEDSAMYFCASSSKKGAGGIQYFGAGTRLSVL.

The V and J genes are TRBV27 and TRBJ2-3, with D possibly being TRBD2 (7 bases). V lost 6 bases, J lost 6 bases, and 13 bases lay in between. This CDR3 comprises 13 residues. From germline, CDR1 is MNHEY and CDR2 SMNVEV (reference sequence). CDR3 region: CASSTGGRDTQYF. DNA of the CDR3: TGTGCCAGCAGCACGGGGGGCCGTGATACGCAGTATTTT.

J is TRBJ2-6 and V is TRBV11-3; no clear D. The CDR3 is 15 amino acids. CDR1 is SGHNT, CDR2 YENEEA, per germline. V lost 1 base and J 9 bases, leaving 13 bases between the germline ends. DNA for the CDR3: TGTGCCAGCAGCTTAGGGCTTCTGAACTTCAACGTCCTGACTTTC. Its translation: CASSLGLLNFNVLTF.

This chain uses TRBV7-8 with TRBJ2-2; D remains ambiguous. The CDR3 has 14 residues. The V end was cut by 7 bases, the J end by 1 base, with 10 bases between. Germline CDR1 SGHVS, CDR2 FQNEAQ. For the CDR3, the DNA is TGTGCCAGCACACAAGAATTGAACACCGGGGAGCTGTTTTTT. As protein: CASTQELNTGELFF.